This entry lists 11 T cell receptor beta chains sequenced from one sample in a study of blood T cell repertoires in COVID-19. Repertoires were generated with immunoSEQ multiplex PCR, while TCRdb's copy carries only in-frame clones and drops some. The sample consists of approximately 53,000 clones, 87% of them appearing once. Sequencing was carried out using peripheral blood. The source of these receptors is an elderly woman with COVID-19, enrolled during active disease.

The chain links TRBV19 to TRBJ1-2; TRBD1 aligns across 7 bases. CDR3 length: 13 amino acids. CDR1 and CDR2 (germline): LNHDA, SQIVND (reference sequence). J gave up 6 bases and V 7 bases, and 8 bases lay outside the gene matches. In nucleotides, the CDR3 is TGTGCCAGTACTGACAGGGTAGGGCATGGCTACACCTTC. Its translation: CASTDRVGHGYTF.

The count of this clone is one. The V and J genes are TRBV10-3 and TRBJ2-3; D unresolved. CDR1 is ENHRY, CDR2 SYGVKD, per germline. The V end was cut by 3 bases, the J end by 5 bases, with 12 bases between. The CDR3 runs 14 residues. CDR3 in DNA: TGTGCCATCAGTGACACTCAACGCCGAGATACGCAGTATTTT. It specifies CAISDTQRRDTQYF.

The chain employs TRBV3-1 (or the pseudogene TRBV3-2) and TRBJ1-1; a weak D match, TRBD1 (6 bases). CDR1 LGHDT and CDR2 YNNKEL come from the germline V gene (reference sequence). This CDR3 has 14 amino acids. The V end lost 6 bases, the J end lost 5 bases, and 16 bases lay between the germline ends. DNA of the CDR3: TGTGCCAGCAGTCTTAAACAGGGTCAGACTGAAGCTTTCTTT. The encoded protein is CASSLKQGQTEAFF.

The chain uses TRBV10-3 and TRBJ1-5; possibly TRBD1 for D (6 bases). Germline-derived CDR1 and CDR2 are ENHRY and SYGVKD. This CDR3 is 14 amino acids long. Trimming shortened V by 3 bases and J by 4 bases, and 10 bases separated the two germline ends. This CDR3 reads CAISEQGRNQPQHF. DNA for the CDR3: TGTGCCATCAGTGAACAGGGTCGAAATCAGCCCCAGCATTTT.

The V gene is TRBV5-1, the J gene TRBJ2-1; D perhaps matches TRBD1 (6 bases). Germline V lookup: CDR1 SGHRS, CDR2 YFSETQ. Trimming stripped 0 bases from V and 3 bases from J, with 10 bases between. The CDR3 length is 15 residues. CDR3 amino acids: CASSLEQGLYNEQFF. Written as DNA, the CDR3 is TGCGCCAGCAGCTTGGAACAGGGTCTCTACAATGAGCAGTTCTTC.

The gene calls are TRBV2 and TRBJ1-1; 7 bases are shared with TRBD1. The CDR3 is 13 residues long. CDR1 and CDR2 from the germline V gene are SNHLY and FYNNEI. V lost 6 bases to trimming and J lost 4 bases; unmatched junction nucleotides: 5. CDR3 DNA sequence: TGTGCCAGCAGAGCGACAGGGCTCACTGAAGCTTTCTTT. Amino acids: CASRATGLTEAFF.

V is TRBV7-2 and J is TRBJ2-7; 8 bases are a match to TRBD2. Trimming took 4 bases from V and 4 from J; bases not matched to a gene: 12. Germline CDR1 and CDR2: SGHTA and FQGNSA. The CDR3 length is 16 residues. This CDR3 reads CASSSPGGAWSYEQYF. The CDR3 nucleotides are TGTGCCAGCAGCTCCCCCGGGGGGGCGTGGTCGTACGAGCAGTACTTC.

The V and J genes are TRBV11-3 and TRBJ1-6; TRBD1 matches 7 bases. This CDR3 contains 13 residues. Germline-derived CDR1 and CDR2 are SGHNT and YENEEA. V gave up 8 bases and J gave up 5 bases; unmatched junction bases: 3. The CDR3 reads CASSTGNNSPLHF. The CDR3 DNA sequence: TGTGCCAGCTCGACAGGGAATAATTCACCCCTCCACTTT.

The chain's CDR3 is CASSLVTGAGANVLTF. CDR3 bases: TGCGCCAGCAGCTTGGTAACAGGGGCTGGGGCCAACGTCCTGACTTTC. This chain links TRBV5-1 with TRBJ2-6, with 7 bases identical to TRBD1. Germline V CDR1 and CDR2: SGHRS, YFSETQ. The CDR3 runs to 16 residues. Unmatched junction bases numbered 2, after V lost 0 bases and J lost 2 bases.

To note about this clone: The limits of the CDR3 on the DNA are not certain, so only TCRdb's listed CDR3 is given. V gene TRBV30 combines with J gene TRBJ1-2; the table's D call of TRBD1 was not tested on the DNA. A total of 12 residues make up the CDR3, ends included. Germline values: CDR1 GTSNPN, CDR2 SVGIG (reference sequence). This CDR3 reads CAWSVGTGAFTF.

V gene TRBV7-9 combines with J gene TRBJ1-1; the match to TRBD1 covers 7 bases. Trimming cost V 8 bases and J 2 bases; bases outside gene matches: 5. Per the germline V gene, CDR1 is SEHNR and CDR2 is FQNEAQ (reference sequence). This CDR3 spans 13 amino acids. DNA of the CDR3: TGTGCCAGCCGGGGACAGCGAAACACTGAAGCTTTCTTT. This encodes CASRGQRNTEAFF. The whole variable domain, filled in from reference TRBV7-9 and TRBJ1-1, reads DTGVSQNPRHKITKRGQNVTFRCDPISEHNRLYWYRQTLGQGPEFLTYFQNEAQLEKSRLLSDRFSAERPKGSFSTLEIQRTEQGDSAMYLCASRGQRNTEAFFGQGTRLTVV.